This T cell receptor (beta chain) was identified during a study of T cell changes during pregnancy in multiple sclerosis. Method: immunoSEQ multiplex PCR; TCRdb's copy keeps in-frame clones and lacks some. The repertoire holds about 38,000 clones, with around nine tenths as singletons. This CDR3 spans 11 amino acids. CDR1 MNHNY and CDR2 SVGAGI come from the germline V gene (reference sequence). J lost 13 bases, V lost 5 bases, and 2 bases had no gene match. This chain links TRBV6-6 with TRBJ1-6; TRBD1 matches at 7 bases. Sequences were derived from CD8+ T cells from peripheral blood mononuclear cells, sampled in the third trimester of pregnancy. The receptor's source is a female donor with multiple sclerosis, enrolled in a pregnancy study. The CDR3 here is CASSKDRPLHF. The CDR3 DNA is TGTGCCAGCAGTAAGGACAGGCCCCTCCACTTT.